This T cell receptor (beta chain) was found in a study of T cells in localized non-small cell lung cancer (dated by TCRdb to the early 2020s). About the investigation overall: Comparing tumors with uninvolved tumor-adjacent lungs, the study looked at the T cell repertoires of approximately 240 patients with early-stage NSCLC. The cohort consisted of roughly 240 treatment-naive NSCLC patients whose localized lung tumors had been resected. NSCLC patients had a mean age of roughly 66 years, and around 130 were male and about a hundred female. Broader findings and caveats from the paper: Uninvolved tumor-adjacent lung showed the highest T cell clonality, higher than tumor, which suggests more focused antigenic responses in the adjacent lung. Because multi-region tumor sequencing was not done, intratumor heterogeneity could not be ruled out. Since the design was exploratory, TCR variables were selected using unadjusted p-values with no false-discovery rate correction. Of the top 100 tumor clones, a median of roughly 53 were detected in paired uninvolved adjacent lung; about 26 were also among that lung's top 100. Higher T cell density in blood was associated with longer overall survival, whereas higher clonality in adjacent lung was associated with shorter survival.

The immunoSEQ Assay was used to sequence TCR beta CDR3 regions from DNA. Under the source paper's analysis protocol: To compute T cell density, TCR beta template counts were normalized to usable DNA, which was estimated by amplifying housekeeping genes. Richness was estimated using the preseqR package, with extrapolation to 400,000 templates for PBMC samples and to 120,000 templates for tissue samples. Clonality was calculated as one minus Pielou's evenness. Tissue-enriched TCRs were identified by differential abundance testing using productive amino-acid clonotypes, minimum total count 5 and alpha 0.1. The Jaccard Index and the Morisita Overlap Index were used to quantify repertoire overlap between compartments. GLIPH grouped TCR beta CDR3s together with public tetramer-defined viral CDR3s, and a viral motif had to include at least three viral sequences and show V-gene enrichment. The clones in this table, taken by TCRdb from immuneACCESS, are in-frame only. Not every clone is retained; where verified, under half of the shortfall comes from an unresolved V gene, and the cause of the rest is unknown. V and J calls and clone size come straight from that table; D and trimming were deduced from the DNA. For this sample there are some 800 clones; nearly 20% appear just once. Of the sample, about 26% falls within the top ten clones.

This clone occurred a few times. The antigen this receptor binds is unknown. Base qualities were left out, and no much larger clone turns up one base away. Uninvolved adjacent lung was sampled at least 2 cm away from the tumor margin, and two independent pathologists confirmed that the tissue had no atypia. At diagnosis, peripheral blood, uninvolved tumor-adjacent lung and tumor were collected and were preserved as a mix of fresh-frozen and FFPE material. The origin of this receptor is a female donor over 55 with stage I lung adenocarcinoma. The input for sequencing was normal lung tissue next to the tumor, taken before any cancer treatment.

Read as DNA, the sequence is TGTGCCAGCAGCTTAAGTCGCGGGGGGAACACCGGGGAGCTGTTTTTT. This yields the protein CASSLSRGGNTGELFF. This chain is built from TRBV11-3 and TRBJ2-2, with 7 bases aligning to TRBD2. The germline V gene yields SGHNT for CDR1 and YENEEA for CDR2. The CDR3 measures 16 amino acids from cysteine to phenylalanine. This entry keeps only the CDR3 DNA: 48 bases, framed from base 1. V is cut back by 2 bases and J by 1 base, with 4 bases in the junction unmatched. The entire variable domain, with the stretches around the CDR3 drawn from the reference TRBV11-3 and TRBJ2-2 proteins, is EAGVVQSPRYKIIEKKQPVAFWCNPISGHNTLYWYLQNLGQGPELLIRYENEEAVDDSQLPKDRFSAERLKGVDSTLKIQPAELGDSAVYLCASSLSRGGNTGELFFGEGSRLTVL.